One sample yielded the 18 T cell receptor beta chains listed below, sequenced in a study of cytomegalovirus exposure and HLA in healthy donors. PCR was performed using 60 Vbeta and 13 Jbeta primers. The protocol was immunoSEQ multiplex PCR, while the TCRdb copy is restricted to in-frame clones and leaves out a portion. This table has about 75,000 clones, around 83% appearing once. Sequencing was carried out using PBMCs. The receptors were gathered from a man aged 65 to 79 in good health and CMV-seropositive.

This clone was seen only once. This chain links TRBV9 with TRBJ2-7; D remains unclear. CDR1 SGDLS and CDR2 YYNGEE come from the germline V gene. Trimming removed 0 bases at V and 0 bases at J, with 4 bases between. The CDR3 runs 13 residues. This CDR3 reads CASSVGSSYEQYF. The CDR3 DNA follows: TGTGCCAGCAGCGTAGGCAGCTCCTACGAGCAGTACTTC.

The chain combines TRBV19 with TRBJ2-3, with 7 bases matching TRBD2. The germline V gene has CDR1 LNHDA and CDR2 SQIVND (reference sequence). The V segment lost 3 bases and the J segment 6 bases; nucleotides outside the gene matches: 6. The CDR3 is made up of 14 amino acids. CDR3 DNA: TGTGCCAGTAGTATTGGGGGAGGGTCCGATACGCAGTATTTT. This sequence encodes CASSIGGGSDTQYF.

V is TRBV10-3 and J is TRBJ1-1; possibly TRBD1 for D (6 bases). Germline assignment: CDR1 ENHRY and CDR2 SYGVKD. The CDR3 extends over 14 amino acids. V was trimmed by 8 bases and J by 4 bases, leaving 17 bases between them. Written as DNA, the CDR3 is TGTGCCATCGGCGGGGGCAGCCAGGGCACTGAAGCTTTCTTT. Protein sequence: CAIGGGSQGTEAFF.

The V gene is TRBV6-5, the J gene TRBJ1-4; tentatively, D is TRBD1 (5 bases). V shed 4 bases and J shed 8 bases, with 14 bases lying between them. The germline V gene encodes CDR1 MNHEY and CDR2 SVGAGI. This CDR3 contains 14 residues. For the CDR3, the DNA is TGTGCCAGCAGTTCACCGGACACTCGAGAAAAACTGTTTTTT. It is translated as CASSSPDTREKLFF.

This chain uses TRBV2 with TRBJ2-1, with D unresolved. The CDR3 extends over 16 amino acids. The germline V gene has CDR1 SNHLY and CDR2 FYNNEI. V was cut by 5 bases and J by 4 bases, with 18 bases left in between. The CDR3 DNA sequence: TGTGCCAGCAGTTCCCCTCGGTCGATGATATACAATGAGCAGTTCTTC. Amino acid sequence: CASSSPRSMIYNEQFF.

V is TRBV7-9 and J is TRBJ2-7, with D unclear. CDR3 size: 11 residues. V gave up 1 base and J gave up 6 bases, with 4 bases separating them. Germline CDR1 reads SEHNR; CDR2 reads FQNEAQ (reference sequence). CDR3 DNA: TGTGCCAGCAGCTTAGACTCCGAGCAGTACTTC. This gives the protein CASSLDSEQYF.

The chain recombines TRBV29-1 with TRBJ1-1; 7 positions agree with TRBD1. Germline V gives CDR1 SQVTM, CDR2 ANQGSEA. The length of the CDR3 is 14 residues. The trim removed 4 bases at V and 0 bases at J, leaving 5 bases unmatched. CDR3 DNA sequence: TGCAGCGTTGGCAGGGGGACGATGAACACTGAAGCTTTCTTT. Its translation: CSVGRGTMNTEAFF.

The rearrangement joins TRBV7-8 to TRBJ1-2; TRBD1 aligns across 9 bases. The V gene's germline CDR1 is SGHVS and CDR2 FQNEAQ. CDR3 size: 14 residues. V lost 5 bases and J lost 4; bases outside the gene matches: 5. CDR3 DNA sequence: TGTGCCAGCAGCGCCACAGGGGGCAGCTATGGCTACACCTTC. Translating it yields CASSATGGSYGYTF.

The chain combines TRBV2 with TRBJ1-5; D may be TRBD1 (5 bases). CDR1 is SNHLY and CDR2 is FYNNEI in the germline V gene. V was cut by 3 bases and J by 9 bases, with 12 bases left in between. The CDR3 is made up of 13 amino acids. The CDR3 loop is CASSESQGGPQHF. The CDR3 coding sequence is TGTGCCAGCAGTGAGAGCCAGGGAGGGCCCCAGCATTTT.

This clone has more than one count but fewer than ten. This rearrangement joins TRBV5-4 to TRBJ1-5; tentatively, D is TRBD1 (6 bases). V shed 1 base and J shed 7 bases, with 6 bases lying between them. Germline CDR1 and CDR2: SGHNT and YYREEE (reference sequence). This CDR3 region has 12 residues. The CDR3: CASSLRGQPQHF. The CDR3, as DNA: TGTGCCAGCAGCTTGAGGGGGCAGCCCCAGCATTTT.

The rearrangement joins TRBV5-6 to TRBJ2-7, with TRBD1 matching 8 bases. The V segment lost 3 bases and the J segment 6 bases; nucleotides outside the gene matches: 11. This CDR3 region has 15 residues. The germline V gene has CDR1 SGHDT and CDR2 YYEEEE. The CDR3 DNA sequence: TGTGCCAGCAGCTCGCCGGGACAGGTCTTGGGCGAGCAGTACTTC. This gives the protein CASSSPGQVLGEQYF.

This chain links TRBV29-1 with TRBJ2-5, with D possibly TRBD1 on 6 matching bases. V gave up 0 bases and J gave up 6 bases, with 11 bases separating them. CDR1 and CDR2 (germline): SQVTM, ANQGSEA. CDR3 length: 13 amino acids. The DNA of the CDR3 is TGCAGCGTTGAAGACGGACAGACGAAGACCCAGTACTTC. Residues: CSVEDGQTKTQYF.

This clone was seen a single time. This chain links TRBV2 with TRBJ2-3; TRBD2 matches 8 bases. With V trimmed by 4 bases and J by 1 base, 13 bases remained unmatched. The CDR3 is made up of 18 amino acids. Per the germline V gene, CDR1 is SNHLY and CDR2 is FYNNEI. The CDR3 sequence is CASSVGSASGSRTDTQYF. The CDR3 DNA sequence: TGTGCCAGCAGTGTTGGATCGGCTAGCGGGTCACGCACAGATACGCAGTATTTT.

This clone was counted only a few times. The chain is built from TRBV9 and TRBJ2-3, with D unclear. Germline CDR1 and CDR2: SGDLS and YYNGEE. Trimming took off 0 bases at V and 2 bases at J, with 10 bases between the two ends. CDR3 length: 15 residues. The CDR3, as DNA: TGTGCCAGCAGCGTAGACACGATGTTCACAGATACGCAGTATTTT. It is translated as CASSVDTMFTDTQYF.

This chain uses TRBV7-2 with TRBJ1-2; D call uncertain. The CDR3 sequence is 13 residues long. Looked up from germline, CDR1 is SGHTA and CDR2 is FQGNSA. Deletions cut 5 bases from V and 0 bases from J, with 7 bases between. The CDR3 DNA reads TGTGCCAGCAGCCCCGGGGCTAACTATGGCTACACCTTC. This encodes CASSPGANYGYTF.

This clone was seen a single time. This chain uses TRBV5-1 with TRBJ2-7; the D gene is possibly TRBD2 (6 bases). Trimming shortened V by 0 bases and J by 0 bases, and 7 bases separated the two germline ends. The CDR3 runs 14 residues. CDR1 and CDR2 from the germline V gene are SGHRS and YFSETQ. The CDR3 region is CASSLGGNSYEQYF. CDR3 bases: TGCGCCAGCAGCTTGGGCGGGAACTCCTACGAGCAGTACTTC.

The rearrangement links TRBV6-1 to TRBJ1-2; no firm D call. Looked up from germline, CDR1 is MNHNS and CDR2 is SASEGT. This CDR3 is built from 14 residues. V was clipped by 7 bases and J by 6 bases, with 18 bases between them. The CDR3 DNA sequence: TGTGCCAGCACGAGTCGAGGGAGTAGGAATGGCTACACCTTC. Residues: CASTSRGSRNGYTF.

The table lists this clone with a few counts. This sequence joins TRBV19 and TRBJ2-7; the D gene is possibly TRBD1 (5 bases). The CDR3 runs 11 residues. V was cut by 8 bases and J by 5 bases, with 10 bases left in between. The germline gives CDR1 LNHDA, CDR2 SQIVND (reference sequence). CDR3 residues: CASQGYNEQYF. The CDR3 region has the DNA TGTGCCAGTCAGGGTTACAACGAGCAGTACTTC. Full variable domain (rest looked up from reference TRBV19 and TRBJ2-7): DGGITQSPKYLFRKEGQNVTLSCEQNLNHDAMYWYRQDPGQGLRLIYYSQIVNDFQKGDIAEGYSVSREKKESFPLTVTSAQKNPTAFYLCASQGYNEQYFGPGTRLTVT.